This T cell receptor (beta chain) was captured by sequencing in a study of blood T cells in healthy people across ages. Study findings and constraints: From one million sequenced T cells, diversity estimates were lower bounds. Using unsorted PBMCs precluded a conclusive naive versus antigen-experienced comparison. Aged donors had fewer naive CD4+ cells and lower diversity than long-lived donors. There was a strong correlation between TCR beta diversity and naive T cell percentage.

About this clonotype: Antigen unknown.

The use of a sample-barcoded 5' primer and a J-beta primer mix characterized a second PCR of about 7 to 12 cycles. From the 5' RACE reads, TCRdb called clonotypes with MiXCR, one entry per CDR3 protein. The sample contains under 1,000,000 distinct CDR3 sequences, around 45% of which appear only once. This CDR3 is built from 15 residues. Germline-derived CDR1 and CDR2 are LNHNV and YYDKDF (reference sequence). V was cut by 0 bases and J by 8 bases, with 14 bases left in between. The J gene is TRBJ2-1, the V gene TRBV15; D is perhaps TRBD1 or TRBD2 (6 bases each). The sample consisted of blood. The sequence came from an older man in good health. CDR3 protein: CATSRDLLGGDEQFF. CDR3 nucleotides: TGTGCCACCAGCAGAGATCTATTGGGGGGCGATGAGCAGTTCTTC.